This T cell receptor beta chain was captured in a study of T cell responses to AZD1222 COVID-19 vaccine. Findings and limits, study-wide: Only 5 or 6 people who got AZD1222 tested seropositive at baseline. The donor group comprised mostly white British people and more females; the analysis possibly underestimated clonal diversity.

The CDR3 contains 14 residues. The germline CDR1 and CDR2 sequences are SGHRS and YFSETQ. Trimming took 0 bases from V and 4 from J, leaving 10 bases between them. This table comes from immunoSEQ multiplex PCR, and its TCRdb copy is limited to in-frame clones, with some not included. The data contain some 150,000 clones, 93% of them singletons. On this clone: Its antigen is currently unknown.

V gene TRBV5-1 combines with J gene TRBJ1-2; D possibly corresponds to TRBD1 (5 bases). The TCR originated in an adult in good health. The sample consisted of peripheral blood, taken on day 0 of AZD1222 vaccination. CDR3 residues: CASSLADGGYGYTF. The CDR3 DNA is TGCGCCAGCAGCTTGGCCGACGGGGGCTATGGCTACACCTTC.